This T cell receptor beta chain comes out of a study of blood T cell repertoires in COVID-19. Looking at the study overall: The United States, Italy and Spain supplied acute and convalescent COVID-19 samples.

Assignments of participants to cohorts depended upon their own reported clinical history. The germline CDR1 and CDR2 sequences are MDHEN and SYDVKM. CDR3 size: 14 residues. The V segment lost 6 bases and the J segment 7 bases; nucleotides outside the gene matches: 11. Produced via immunoSEQ multiplex PCR; TCRdb's table is partial and in-frame only. The sample yields fewer than 250,000 clones, roughly 85% seen once. The genes are TRBV28 and TRBJ1-2; TRBD1 agrees at 7 bases. The origin of this receptor is a woman aged 45-65 years with acute COVID-19. The sequenced material came from PBMCs or T cells enriched from blood (not recorded which). The CDR3 protein is CASRQTGIFGGYTF. CDR3 DNA sequence: TGTGCCAGCAGACAGACAGGGATTTTTGGTGGCTACACCTTC.